The 18 T cell receptor beta chains listed next were all sequenced from one sample in a study of T cells in Graves' hyperthyroidism and ophthalmopathy. Amplified regions were TCR beta CDR3 sequences from RNA transcripts. Carried out on the TCR CDR3, a first-round RT-PCR used the HTBI primer set. TCRdb reprocessed the multiplex PCR reads with MiXCR, giving one entry per CDR3 protein. The data hold more than 550,000 distinct CDR3 sequences, with roughly 46% observed a single time. The sequenced sample consisted of peripheral blood or thyroid tissue (not recorded which). Receptor source: an adult man with Graves' disease, either hyperthyroidism or ophthalmopathy (not recorded which).

This clonotype was counted ten times or more. The CDR3 sequence is CATSDPRPRGGEETQYF. The CDR3 region has the DNA TGTGCCACCAGTGACCCTAGACCCAGGGGAGGGGAAGAGACCCAGTACTTC. The chain employs TRBV24-1 and TRBJ2-5, with D perhaps TRBD2 (7 bases). The germline V gene has CDR1 KGHDR and CDR2 SFDVKD. CDR3 length equals 17 residues. V dropped 4 bases and J dropped 3 bases, with 20 bases sitting between them.

To note about this clonotype: Germline and junction disagree at one end, which may indicate a read error. The CDR3 reads CASSPGVNYGHTF. CDR3 sequence (DNA): TGTGCCAGCAGTCCTGGGGTAAACTATGGCCACACCTTC. The V and J genes are TRBV7-2 and TRBJ1-2; no reliable D call. This CDR3 comprises 13 residues. CDR1 is SGHTA, CDR2 FQGNSA, per germline.

The gene calls are TRBV20-1 and TRBJ1-2, with D perhaps TRBD1 (6 bases). Germline V gene sequence: CDR1 DFQATT, CDR2 SNEGSKA (reference sequence). This CDR3 contains 16 residues. V was shortened by 0 bases and J by 3 bases, with 17 bases between the two germline ends. CDR3 protein: CSARDLVAGDDYGYTF. The CDR3 region has the DNA TGCAGTGCTAGAGATCTAGTGGCAGGGGACGACTATGGCTACACCTTC.

This clonotype was seen many times. This sequence joins TRBV7-2 and TRBJ2-7; D is unresolved. The germline V and J ends were trimmed by 3 bases and 6 bases, with 9 bases remaining between them. This CDR3 spans 12 amino acids. Germline V gene sequence: CDR1 SGHTA, CDR2 FQGNSA. Here the CDR3 DNA reads TGTGCCAGCAGCTTCCAGGAGCCCGAGCAGTACTTC. Residues: CASSFQEPEQYF.

This clonotype was recorded a few times. Here the CDR3 reads CASSWSNSPLHF. CDR3 in DNA: TGTGCCAGCAGCTGGTCCAATTCACCCCTCCACTTT. This chain joins TRBV7-9 and TRBJ1-6; D not resolved. Germline CDR1 SEHNR, CDR2 FQNEAQ (reference sequence). CDR3 length equals 12 residues. Trimming took 4 bases from V and 7 from J, leaving 5 bases between them.

The V call is TRBV12-3 or TRBV12-4, the J call TRBJ2-7; D not certain. The CDR3 length is 14 residues. Deletions cut 5 bases from V and 4 bases from J, with 15 bases between. CDR3 DNA: TGTGCCAGCAGTGACGGTCTAGGTGGATACGAGCAGTACTTC. Amino acids: CASSDGLGGYEQYF.

This clonotype has a count of ten or more. The V call is TRBV24-1, the J call TRBJ1-4; D remains ambiguous. Germline CDR1 reads KGHDR; CDR2 reads SFDVKD. The CDR3 length is 15 residues. Trimming stripped 9 bases from V and 7 bases from J, with 20 bases between. CDR3 sequence: CATQPWETGGEKLFF. CDR3 sequence (DNA): TGTGCCACCCAGCCATGGGAAACGGGAGGTGAAAAACTGTTTTTT.

A note on this clonotype: At one boundary the junction diverges from the germline segment, which might be a read error. The chain is built from TRBV20-1 and TRBJ2-2; D may match TRBD1 or TRBD2 (5 bases each). The CDR3 extends over 16 amino acids. In germline, CDR1 is DFQATT, CDR2 SNEGSKA (reference sequence). The CDR3 sequence: CSAREGDVDVTGELLF. CDR3 DNA: TGCAGTGCTAGAGAAGGGGATGTGGACGTCACCGGGGAGCTGCTTTTT.

This clonotype occurred a few times. The gene calls are TRBV12-3 or TRBV12-4 and TRBJ1-1; 8 positions agree with TRBD1. The V and J ends lost 1 base and 5 bases, in that order; junction bases with no gene match: 9. The CDR3 consists of 16 residues. CDR3 coding DNA: TGTGCCAGCAGTTTAGGCCAGGGGGCGCTCGGAACTGAAGCTTTCTTT. Translation gives CASSLGQGALGTEAFF.

This clonotype was recorded many times. The J gene is TRBJ1-1, the V gene TRBV7-9, with D unclear. Germline V gene sequence: CDR1 SEHNR, CDR2 FQNEAQ (reference sequence). V was pared by 1 base and J by 0 bases, with 9 bases between. The CDR3 covers 15 residues. DNA of the CDR3: TGTGCCAGCAGCTTAGACCCGACACTGAACACTGAAGCTTTCTTT. This codes for CASSLDPTLNTEAFF. The whole variable domain, remainder taken from reference TRBV7-9 and TRBJ1-1, is DTGVSQNPRHKITKRGQNVTFRCDPISEHNRLYWYRQTLGQGPEFLTYFQNEAQLEKSRLLSDRFSAERPKGSFSTLEIQRTEQGDSAMYLCASSLDPTLNTEAFFGQGTRLTVV.

This chain connects TRBV5-1 to TRBJ1-4, with D unresolved. Germline CDR1 is SGHRS and CDR2 is YFSETQ. The germline V and J ends were trimmed by 0 bases and 0 bases, with 12 bases remaining between them. The CDR3 is 17 amino acids. The CDR3 DNA follows: TGCGCCAGCAGCTTGGGTTGGGCCGGAGCAACTAATGAAAAACTGTTTTTT. This translates into CASSLGWAGATNEKLFF.

Of note for this clonotype: This clone may be a read error of a much larger clone one base away. The rearrangement joins TRBV10-3 to TRBJ1-1; no clear D gene. CDR1 is ENHRY and CDR2 is SYGVKD in the germline V gene. CDR3 length: 15 amino acids. CDR3 sequence reads: CASSESLSMNTEAFF. The CDR3 DNA reads TGTGCCAGCAGTGAGTCGCTGAGCATGAACACTGAAGCTTTCTTT.

This rearrangement joins TRBV25-1 to TRBJ1-5; D gene uncertain. CDR3 size: 16 residues. Trimming shortened V by 3 bases and J by 7 bases, and 19 bases separated the two germline ends. The germline V gene encodes CDR1 MGHDK and CDR2 SYGVNS. The CDR3 region is CASSEYGARTEQPQHF. CDR3 sequence (DNA): TGTGCCAGCAGTGAGTATGGTGCGAGGACCGAGCAGCCCCAGCATTTT.

The chain links TRBV6-1 to TRBJ2-7, with D maybe TRBD1 (5 bases). The CDR3 has 12 residues. Looked up from germline, CDR1 is MNHNS and CDR2 is SASEGT. V was clipped by 2 bases and J by 5 bases, with 7 bases between them. In DNA form, the CDR3 reads TGTGCCAGCAGTGAAAGGGGAAACGAGCAGTACTTC. Translated, it gives CASSERGNEQYF.

This clonotype has just one count. This chain links TRBV11-2 with TRBJ2-7; D perhaps matches TRBD2 (6 bases). Germline V gene data show CDR1 as SGHAT and CDR2 as FQNNGV. The CDR3 extends over 13 amino acids. Trimming pared 11 bases from V and 1 base from J, leaving 15 bases between. CDR3 nucleotide sequence: TGTGCCCTCCTAGCCCGGGGGTCCTACGAGCAGTACTTC. Translation: CALLARGSYEQYF.

This clonotype was seen only a few times. V is TRBV10-3 and J is TRBJ2-7; the D gene is possibly TRBD1 (5 bases). V was cut by 10 bases and J by 1 base, with 11 bases left in between. CDR1 and CDR2 (germline): ENHRY, SYGVKD. The CDR3 is 12 residues long. CDR3 nucleotides: TGTGCCACCCAACCAGGGTCCTACGAGCAGTACTTC. It translates to CATQPGSYEQYF.

The chain joins TRBV10-3 to TRBJ1-2; 9 bases are a match to TRBD1. The CDR3 is 15 amino acids. V shed 6 bases, J shed 9 bases, and the junction held 14 bases outside the gene matches. CDR1 and CDR2 from the germline V gene are ENHRY and SYGVKD. The CDR3 is CAISPGQGERASYTF. The CDR3 DNA sequence: TGTGCCATCAGCCCGGGACAGGGAGAAAGAGCAAGCTACACCTTC.

This clonotype was detected a few times. The chain carries TRBV7-2 and TRBJ2-5, with 10 bases matching TRBD2. Unmatched junction bases numbered 5, after V lost 3 bases and J lost 1 base. CDR1 is SGHTA, CDR2 FQGNSA, per germline. CDR3 length: 16 amino acids. In DNA, the CDR3 is TGTGCCAGCAGCTTGGCCCTAGCGGGAGCCCAAGAGACCCAGTACTTC. Translation gives CASSLALAGAQETQYF.